This T cell receptor (beta chain) is drawn from a study of blood T cell repertoires in COVID-19. Across the study: Some COVID-19 samples were acute and others convalescent; all came from the United States, Italy and Spain. The analysed material was cDNA or gDNA that came from T cells, B-cell-depleted T cells, or PBMCs.

Original processing notes: Reference gene primers were amplified, and this amplification served to estimate nucleated cell counts. Using immunoSEQ multiplex PCR, the repertoire was profiled, and TCRdb retains in-frame clones only, with some absent. V, J and clone size are taken as reported in that table, and D and trimming were inferred from the DNA itself. The data show some 240,000 clones, approximately 82% seen once. V was trimmed by 5 bases and J by 3 bases, leaving 14 bases between them. Germline V lookup: CDR1 KGHSY, CDR2 FQNENV. This CDR3 region has 15 residues. This clonotype originated in a middle-aged man with active or convalescent COVID-19. The chain joins TRBV16 to TRBJ1-5; no firm D call. Material for sequencing was peripheral blood. DNA of the CDR3: TGTGCCAGCAGCGCACTATCGTCAATCAATCAGCCCCAGCATTTT. It translates to CASSALSSINQPQHF.